What follows are 24 T cell receptor beta chains derived from one specimen sequenced in a study of PD-1 blockade in classical Hodgkin lymphoma. Sequencing used immunoSEQ multiplex PCR; TCRdb keeps in-frame clones, though not all of them. The table has approximately 10,000 clones, approximately 74% seen once. Time point noted: cycle 4 day 1 (C4D1), after five to seven weeks of nivolumab. Each and every patient relapsed after autologous stem cell transplantation, and patients got differing brentuximab vedotin exposure. Investigators obtained CD8+ T cells from thawed PBMCs by magnetic negative selection. The input for sequencing was CD8+ T cells from blood, taken before the fourth cycle of nivolumab. The receptors here all came from a human donor with classical Hodgkin lymphoma.

The V call is TRBV7-9, the J call TRBJ2-1; no clear D. Germline V gene sequence: CDR1 SEHNR, CDR2 FQNEAQ (reference sequence). The CDR3 spans 14 residues. Trimming removed 5 bases at V and 0 bases at J, with 8 bases between. CDR3 residues: CASSPAGSYNEQFF. CDR3 coding DNA: TGTGCCAGCAGCCCGGCTGGCTCCTACAATGAGCAGTTCTTC.

The rearrangement joins TRBV28 to TRBJ1-1; 7 bases are a match to TRBD1. V lost 6 bases, J lost 1 base, and 8 bases stayed unmatched. CDR3 size: 15 residues. Looked up from germline, CDR1 is MDHEN and CDR2 is SYDVKM. The CDR3 loop reads CASSAQQGWNTEAFF. CDR3 in DNA: TGTGCCAGCAGCGCCCAACAGGGGTGGAACACTGAAGCTTTCTTT.

This clone has just a few counts. V usage is TRBV30 and J usage is TRBJ1-6; the D gene is possibly TRBD1 (5 bases). The V end lost 2 bases, the J end lost 11 bases, and 16 bases lay between the germline ends. The germline V gene has CDR1 GTSNPN and CDR2 SVGIG (reference sequence). The CDR3 has 14 amino acids. The CDR3 DNA follows: TGTGCCTGGAGTCCGGACTGGGACTTTACACCCCTCCACTTT. Translated, it gives CAWSPDWDFTPLHF.

The rearrangement joins TRBV9 to TRBJ2-7; 7 nucleotides agree with TRBD2. CDR1 is SGDLS and CDR2 is YYNGEE in the germline V gene. With V trimmed by 4 bases and J by 4 bases, 11 bases remained unmatched. The CDR3 is 15 residues long. The CDR3 protein is CASSPSSGEGYEQYF. As DNA, the CDR3 is TGTGCCAGCAGCCCCTCTAGCGGCGAAGGGTACGAGCAGTACTTC.

The sample holds a few counts of this clone. This rearrangement joins TRBV7-9 to TRBJ1-1; a weak D match, TRBD1 (5 bases). CDR3 length: 18 residues. From germline, CDR1 is SEHNR and CDR2 FQNEAQ (reference sequence). With 7 bases removed from V and 1 base from J, the gap between germline ends came to 25 bases. The CDR3 DNA is TGTGCCAGCACCGCACTCATGGTGGGGGGAATCAGGAACACTGAAGCTTTCTTT. As protein: CASTALMVGGIRNTEAFF.

This chain joins TRBV7-8 and TRBJ2-1; 8 bases fit TRBD1. This CDR3 is built from 16 residues. In germline, CDR1 is SGHVS, CDR2 FQNEAQ. Unmatched junction bases numbered 8, after V lost 5 bases and J lost 2 bases. The CDR3 DNA is TGTGCCAGCAGCCTTACAGGGGGGAGACCCTACAATGAGCAGTTCTTC. It codes for CASSLTGGRPYNEQFF. The complete variable domain, with remaining parts taken from reference TRBV7-8 and TRBJ2-1, reads GAGVSQSPRYKVAKRGQDVALRCDPISGHVSLFWYQQALGQGPEFLTYFQNEAQLDKSGLPSDRFFAERPEGSVSTLKIQRTQQEDSAVYLCASSLTGGRPYNEQFFGPGTRLTVL.

The chain's CDR3 is CASCLAGTAQETQYF. CDR3 nucleotide sequence: TGTGCCAGCTGCCTTGCGGGTACAGCCCAAGAGACCCAGTACTTC. The genes are TRBV6-5 and TRBJ2-5, with D possibly matching TRBD2 (5 bases). Trimming cost V 8 bases and J 1 base, with 17 bases left between them. The CDR3 loop spans 15 amino acids. The germline CDR1 and CDR2 sequences are MNHEY and SVGAGI.

The chain combines TRBV6-5 with TRBJ2-7; possibly TRBD2 for D (7 bases). The CDR3 extends over 14 amino acids. Germline lookup yields CDR1 MNHEY and CDR2 SVGAGI. V was shortened by 0 bases and J by 5 bases, with 11 bases between the two germline ends. The CDR3 bases are TGTGCCAGCAGTTACTCGGGGGGGGCCCACGAGCAGTACTTC. Residues: CASSYSGGAHEQYF.

This rearrangement joins TRBV10-2 to TRBJ2-5; 13 positions agree with TRBD2. The DNA end is more similar to TRBJ2-7, so the J call may be wrong. This CDR3 region has 18 residues. Germline loops: CDR1 WSHSY, CDR2 SAAADI. The CDR3, as DNA: TGCGCCAGCTCTGAGGGGGGACTAGCGGGACCATCCTCCTACGAGCAGTACTTC. Translating it yields CASSEGGLAGPSSYEQYF.

The chain uses TRBV2 and TRBJ1-2; 11 nucleotides line up with TRBD1. Per germline, CDR1 SNHLY and CDR2 FYNNEI. Trimming removed 6 bases from V and 0 bases from J; junction bases left unmatched: 6. The CDR3 runs 16 residues. The CDR3 nucleotides read TGTGCCAGCAGCGGGACAGGGGGTCAAGCTAACTATGGCTACACCTTC. Protein sequence: CASSGTGGQANYGYTF.

The J gene is TRBJ2-1, the V gene TRBV7-3; D unresolved. Germline values: CDR1 SGHTA, CDR2 FQGTGA. The CDR3 consists of 13 residues. V was cut by 2 bases and J by 7 bases, with 9 bases left in between. The CDR3 loop is CASSLALPNEQFF. The CDR3 region has the DNA TGTGCCAGCAGCTTAGCCCTACCTAATGAGCAGTTCTTC.

The V call is TRBV14, the J call TRBJ2-7; 9 bases map to TRBD2. Germline V lookup: CDR1 SGHDN, CDR2 FVKESK. V dropped 0 bases and J dropped 6; count of bases not matched to a gene: 9. The CDR3 runs to 16 residues. The CDR3 loop is CASSQDAGGPLGEQYF. As DNA, the CDR3 is TGTGCCAGCAGCCAAGACGCGGGAGGGCCCCTTGGCGAGCAGTACTTC.

J is TRBJ2-7 and V is TRBV4-3; the D is unclear. Trimming removed 4 bases from V and 1 base from J, with 8 bases in between. The CDR3 spans 13 residues. In germline, CDR1 is LGHNA, CDR2 YSLEER. The DNA of the CDR3 is TGCGCCAGCAGCCCCGGAGTTTCCTACGAGCAGTACTTC. It is translated as CASSPGVSYEQYF.

CDR3: CASSSTEAFF. The CDR3 DNA is TGTGCCAGCAGTTCAACTGAAGCTTTCTTT. The J gene is TRBJ1-1, the V gene TRBV28; D is uncertain. Between the trimmed V and J ends, which lost 4 bases and 5 bases, there was a span of 2 bases. The CDR3 runs 10 residues. Per germline, CDR1 MDHEN and CDR2 SYDVKM.

The V gene is TRBV9, the J gene TRBJ1-1; D might be TRBD1 (5 bases). In germline, CDR1 is SGDLS, CDR2 YYNGEE. With 1 base removed from V and 7 bases from J, the gap between germline ends came to 14 bases. The CDR3 is 14 amino acids. The CDR3 coding sequence is TGTGCCAGCAGCGTATCGGGACTAAGAGGTGAAGCTTTCTTT. Amino acid sequence: CASSVSGLRGEAFF.

This clone was seen just once. The chain carries TRBV30 and TRBJ1-2; 7 bases map to TRBD1. CDR3 length: 11 residues. Germline V gives CDR1 GTSNPN, CDR2 SVGIG (reference sequence). V gave up 7 bases and J gave up 6 bases; unmatched junction bases: 5. CDR3 protein: CALGGADGYTF. The CDR3 bases are TGTGCCTTAGGGGGCGCGGATGGCTACACCTTC.

The chain joins TRBV19 to TRBJ2-1; 9 nucleotides align to TRBD1. The V gene's germline CDR1 is LNHDA and CDR2 SQIVND (reference sequence). With 6 bases clipped from V and 6 bases from J, the junction kept 9 bases outside the gene matches. The CDR3 length is 15 residues. For the CDR3, the DNA is TGTGCCAGTAGCGAGGTCCCGGGACAGGGCAATGAGCAGTTCTTC. It specifies CASSEVPGQGNEQFF.

V gene TRBV19 combines with J gene TRBJ1-1; no definite D call. The CDR3 is 13 amino acids. CDR1 is LNHDA, CDR2 SQIVND, per germline (reference sequence). V lost 6 bases and J 0 bases, leaving 8 bases between the germline ends. CDR3 amino acids: CASRDWMNTEAFF. The CDR3, as DNA: TGTGCCAGTAGGGACTGGATGAACACTGAAGCTTTCTTT.

The CDR3 region has the DNA TGTGCCAGCAGCCCGGAAGCCAGCAACACTGAAGCTTTCTTT. It specifies CASSPEASNTEAFF. The chain combines TRBV7-8 with TRBJ1-1; D unresolved. The V gene's germline CDR1 is SGHVS and CDR2 FQNEAQ. Trimming removed 5 bases at V and 2 bases at J, with 12 bases between. This CDR3 region has 14 residues.

This clone was found once. The chain recombines TRBV6-5 with TRBJ2-7; D uncertain. The V and J ends lost 0 bases and 4 bases respectively, with 7 bases between them. This CDR3 has 13 residues. The germline V gene has CDR1 MNHEY and CDR2 SVGAGI. The CDR3 DNA reads as TGTGCCAGCAGTTACTCGCAGGAGTACGAGCAGTACTTC. The encoded protein is CASSYSQEYEQYF.

This rearrangement joins TRBV28 to TRBJ2-7; a weak D match, TRBD2 (6 bases). V shed 3 bases and J shed 4 bases, with 16 bases lying between them. CDR3 size: 15 residues. CDR1 and CDR2 (germline): MDHEN, SYDVKM. CDR3 in DNA: TGTGCCAGCAGTTTTGTCGGGGGTATCATTTACGAGCAGTACTTC. Its protein is CASSFVGGIIYEQYF.

This chain links TRBV9 with TRBJ2-7, with 7 bases matching TRBD2. Germline V gene lookup returns CDR1 SGDLS and CDR2 YYNGEE. The CDR3 is 15 amino acids. V gave up 0 bases and J gave up 3 bases; unmatched junction bases: 6. DNA of the CDR3: TGTGCCAGCAGCGTAGAAGAGCGGGGATTCTACGAGCAGTACTTC. Protein product: CASSVEERGFYEQYF.

The V gene is TRBV4-1, the J gene TRBJ1-1; 7 nucleotides agree with TRBD1. Per the germline V gene, CDR1 is MGHRA and CDR2 is YSYEKL. The CDR3 is 14 residues long. The trim removed 0 bases at V and 10 bases at J, leaving 8 bases unmatched. CDR3 DNA: TGCGCCAGCAGCCAAGATGAGGGGGCGAGGGGAGCTTTCTTT. Its translation: CASSQDEGARGAFF.

This clone was seen a few times. This chain connects TRBV4-1 to TRBJ1-2; 9 bases match TRBD1. This CDR3 is built from 13 residues. Germline CDR1 is MGHRA and CDR2 is YSYEKL. J lost 6 bases, V lost 6 bases, and 5 bases had no gene match. CDR3 DNA sequence: TGCGCCAGCAGTCCCCGGACAGGGGATGGCTACACCTTC. Amino acid sequence: CASSPRTGDGYTF.